This T cell receptor beta chain was profiled in a study of OX40 agonist ivuxolimab in advanced cancers. Whole-study results and caveats: Clones of CD4+ and CD8+ blood T cells grew by week 6 at doses of 0.1 to 3.0 mg/kg.

Exclusion applied to patients with autoimmune disease history or systemic immunosuppression. On this clone itself: The antigen remains unidentified.

Using immunoSEQ multiplex PCR, the repertoire was profiled, and TCRdb retains in-frame clones only, with some absent. The data show some 6,000 clones, with 77% seen just once and approximately 25% held by the top ten. The starting material was CD4+ or CD8+ T cells sorted from blood, obtained in a trial of the OX40 agonist ivuxolimab. The TCR originated in an adult with an advanced solid tumor such as melanoma, head and neck, liver or kidney cancer.

CDR3 sequence reads: CASSPRDDTGDGYTF. CDR3 DNA sequence: TGTGCCAGCTCACCTAGGGACGACACTGGGGATGGCTACACCTTC. V is TRBV18 and J is TRBJ1-2, with TRBD1 as a possible D gene (5 bases). From germline, CDR1 is KGHSH and CDR2 LQKENI. CDR3 length: 15 residues. Trimming cost V 3 bases and J 6 bases, with 17 bases left between them.